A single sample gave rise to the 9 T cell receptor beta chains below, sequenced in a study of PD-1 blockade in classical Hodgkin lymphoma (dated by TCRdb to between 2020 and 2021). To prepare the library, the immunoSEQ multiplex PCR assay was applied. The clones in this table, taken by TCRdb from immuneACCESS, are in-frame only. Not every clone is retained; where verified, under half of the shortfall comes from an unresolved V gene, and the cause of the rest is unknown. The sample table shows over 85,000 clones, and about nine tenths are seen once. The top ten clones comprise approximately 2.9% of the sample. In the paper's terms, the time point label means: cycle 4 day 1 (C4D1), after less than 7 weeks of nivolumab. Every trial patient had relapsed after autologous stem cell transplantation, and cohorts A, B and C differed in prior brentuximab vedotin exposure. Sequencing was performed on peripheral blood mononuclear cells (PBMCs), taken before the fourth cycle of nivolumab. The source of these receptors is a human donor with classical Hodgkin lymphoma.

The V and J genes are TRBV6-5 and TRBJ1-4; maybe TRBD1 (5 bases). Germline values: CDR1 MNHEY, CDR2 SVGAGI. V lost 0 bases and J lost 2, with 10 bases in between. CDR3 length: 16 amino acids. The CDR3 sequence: CASSYSMGRTNEKLFF. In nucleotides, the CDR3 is TGTGCCAGCAGTTACTCGATGGGGCGGACTAATGAAAAACTGTTTTTT.

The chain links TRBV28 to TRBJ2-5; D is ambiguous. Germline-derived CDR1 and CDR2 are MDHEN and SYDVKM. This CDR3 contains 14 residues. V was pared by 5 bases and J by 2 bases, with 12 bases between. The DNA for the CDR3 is TGTGCCAGCAGTATATTCAACGATCAAGAGACCCAGTACTTC. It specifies CASSIFNDQETQYF.

DNA for the CDR3: TGTGCCAGCAGCTTACTCATGGGCACTGAAGCTTTCTTT. Translated, it gives CASSLLMGTEAFF. The rearrangement joins TRBV7-9 to TRBJ1-1; unclear D gene. The length of the CDR3 is 13 residues. CDR1 and CDR2 (germline): SEHNR, FQNEAQ (reference sequence). Trimming left V 2 bases short and J 4 bases short, with 8 bases between.

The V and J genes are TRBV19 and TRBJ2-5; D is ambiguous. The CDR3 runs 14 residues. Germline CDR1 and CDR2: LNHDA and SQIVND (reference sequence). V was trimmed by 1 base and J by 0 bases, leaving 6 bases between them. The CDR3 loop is CASSIGGYQETQYF. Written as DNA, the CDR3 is TGTGCCAGTAGTATAGGCGGCTACCAAGAGACCCAGTACTTC.

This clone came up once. The chain's CDR3 is CASSPRDSGYTF. CDR3 sequence (DNA): TGTGCCAGCAGCCCCCGGGACTCCGGCTACACCTTC. The chain links TRBV7-6 to TRBJ1-2, with D possibly TRBD1 on 5 matching bases. The CDR3 has 12 amino acids. Trimming took off 5 bases at V and 8 bases at J, with 12 bases between the two ends. From germline, CDR1 is SGHVS and CDR2 FNYEAQ.

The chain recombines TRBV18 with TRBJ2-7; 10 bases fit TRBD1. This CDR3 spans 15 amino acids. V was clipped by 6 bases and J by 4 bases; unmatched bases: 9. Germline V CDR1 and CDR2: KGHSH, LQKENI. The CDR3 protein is CASSDPGQGRYEQYF. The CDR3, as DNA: TGTGCCAGCTCGGACCCGGGACAGGGGCGATACGAGCAGTACTTC. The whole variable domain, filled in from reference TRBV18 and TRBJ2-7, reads NAGVMQNPRHLVRRRGQEARLRCSPMKGHSHVYWYRQLPEEGLKFMVYLQKENIIDESGMPKERFSAEFPKEGPSILRIQQVVRGDSAAYFCASSDPGQGRYEQYFGPGTRLTVT.

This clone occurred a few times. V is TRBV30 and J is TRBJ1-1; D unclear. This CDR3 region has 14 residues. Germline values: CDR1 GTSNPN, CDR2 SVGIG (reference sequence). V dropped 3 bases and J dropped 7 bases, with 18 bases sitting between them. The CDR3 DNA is TGTGCCTGGAGAGTTCGACATACGATCGGTGAAGCTTTCTTT. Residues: CAWRVRHTIGEAFF. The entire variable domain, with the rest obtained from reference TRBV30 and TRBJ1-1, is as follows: SQTIHQWPATLVQPVGSPLSLECTVEGTSNPNLYWYRQAAGRGLQLLFYSVGIGQISSEVPQNLSASRPQDRQFILSSKKLLLSDSGFYLCAWRVRHTIGEAFFGQGTRLTVV.

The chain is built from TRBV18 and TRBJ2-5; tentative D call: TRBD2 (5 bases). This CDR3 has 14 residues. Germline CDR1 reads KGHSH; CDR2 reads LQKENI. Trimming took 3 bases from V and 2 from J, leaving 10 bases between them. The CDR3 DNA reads TGTGCCAGCTCACCCGACGGGGTGCAAGAGACCCAGTACTTC. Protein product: CASSPDGVQETQYF.

As DNA, the CDR3 is TGTGCCAGCTCACCTAGGACGGACACTGAAGCTTTCTTT. Residues: CASSPRTDTEAFF. The J gene is TRBJ1-1, the V gene TRBV18; D gene ambiguous. The CDR3 length is 13 residues. The germline gives CDR1 KGHSH, CDR2 LQKENI. Trimming removed 3 bases at V and 3 bases at J, with 8 bases between.